This TCR beta chain was retrieved from a study of OX40 agonist ivuxolimab in advanced cancers. Study observations and caveats: Average numbers of expanded clones were greater in CD8+ T cells than in CD4+. Among some nonresponders, normalized T-cell clonal expansion was also low.

As to this clone: Its specificity is unknown.

Baseline was the first blood sampling point, followed by cycle 4 day 1 and cycle 7 day 1. Only in-frame clones appear in the TCRdb table, and some are missing; sequencing was by immunoSEQ multiplex PCR. This table holds tens of thousands of clones, around nine tenths found once. Germline CDR1 is LNHDA and CDR2 is SQIVND (reference sequence). The CDR3 has 15 amino acids. Between the trimmed V and J ends, which lost 6 bases and 0 bases, there was a span of 12 bases. The chain links TRBV19 to TRBJ2-4; the D is unclear. This receptor was taken from an adult with an advanced solid tumor such as melanoma, head and neck, liver or kidney cancer. The source material was CD4+ or CD8+ T cells sorted from blood, sampled in a trial of the OX40 agonist ivuxolimab. The CDR3 spells CASSEVDLAKNIQYF. The CDR3 nucleotides are TGTGCCAGTAGCGAAGTAGACCTAGCCAAAAACATTCAGTACTTC.